This TCR beta chain stems from a study of T-cell memory formation after mild COVID-19. Study context: TCR clustering was largely donor specific. Findings and limits, study-wide: CD4+ clones that contracted lay mainly in CM and EM; CD8+ ones lay in EMRA. Contracting clones from day 15 to 85 showed balanced CD4/CD8; later expanders favored CD4+.

Only a few counts were recorded for this clonotype. Its antigen is as yet unknown. With 5 bases clipped from V and 6 bases from J, the junction kept 10 bases outside the gene matches. The CDR3 spans 14 residues. CDR1 is DFQATT, CDR2 SNEGSKA, per germline (reference sequence). TCR alpha and TCR beta cDNA libraries carrying sample barcodes and UMIs came from 5'RACE with constant-segment primers. TCRdb independently ran MiXCR on the 5' RACE reads; one entry per CDR3 protein. The sample consists of approximately 210,000 distinct CDR3 sequences, about a sixth of them appearing once. The rearrangement uses TRBV20-1 and TRBJ1-2, with 9 bases aligning to TRBD1. This sequence was found in an adult woman who had mild COVID-19 (a few samples of this study predate the infection). Cell type and time point are not known. Sequencing input: PBMCs or a T cell subset sorted from them (not recorded which). The CDR3 region has the DNA TGCAGTGCTGGGGGTTCGGGACAGGGCCATGGCTACACCTTC. Protein: CSAGGSGQGHGYTF.